The sequence of this TCR beta chain was determined in a study of blood T cell repertoires in COVID-19. V lost 0 bases to trimming and J lost 4 bases, with 3 bases between them. This CDR3 has 12 amino acids. CDR1 and CDR2 (germline): MNHNY, SVGAGI (reference sequence). Profiled with immunoSEQ multiplex PCR; TCRdb holds only in-frame clones, not every one. The repertoire holds around 340,000 clones, with roughly 87% as singletons. What was sequenced was peripheral blood. The rearrangement joins TRBV6-6 to TRBJ1-1; D not resolved. This receptor was identified in a woman between 55 and 75 years old with COVID-19, enrolled during active disease. The CDR3 DNA follows: TGTGCCAGCAGTTACTCCTTCACTGAAGCTTTCTTT. Amino acids: CASSYSFTEAFF.